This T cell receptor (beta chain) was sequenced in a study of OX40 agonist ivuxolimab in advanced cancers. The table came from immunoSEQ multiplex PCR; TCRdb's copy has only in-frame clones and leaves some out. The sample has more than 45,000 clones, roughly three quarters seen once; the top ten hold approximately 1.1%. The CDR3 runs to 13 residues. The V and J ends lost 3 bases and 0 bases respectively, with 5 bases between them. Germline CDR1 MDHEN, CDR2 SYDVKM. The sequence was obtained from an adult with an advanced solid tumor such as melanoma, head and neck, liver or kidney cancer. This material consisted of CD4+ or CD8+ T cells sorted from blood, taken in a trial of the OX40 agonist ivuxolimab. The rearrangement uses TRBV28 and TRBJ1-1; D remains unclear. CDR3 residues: CASSLRVNTEAFF. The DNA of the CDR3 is TGTGCCAGCAGTTTGAGGGTGAACACTGAAGCTTTCTTT.